The T cell receptor (beta chain) described here comes from a study of OX40 agonist ivuxolimab in advanced cancers. Regarding the research as a whole: Ivuxolimab, which targeted the costimulatory receptor OX40 (CD134), was an agonistic, fully human IgG2 monoclonal antibody. Intravenous ivuxolimab was administered to patients every 2 weeks at six dose levels: 0.01, 0.1, 0.3, 1.5, 3 and 10 mg/kg. Of the 50 to 55 patients in dose escalation, around 20 had hepatocellular carcinoma, approximately 15 had melanoma, 9 had renal cell carcinoma and 9 had head and neck cancer. The dose-escalation cohort was 82.7% male with a mean age of about 65 years, ranging from roughly 20 to 80. Patients were allowed to have had prior anti-PD-1, anti-PD-L1 or anti-CTLA-4 therapy, and around 41% of the dose-escalation patients had previously received checkpoint inhibitors. Partial responses occurred in three dose-escalation patients, of whom one had hepatocellular carcinoma and two had cutaneous melanoma. The point of sequencing TCRbeta in the periphery was to test whether ivuxolimab changed TCR sequence diversity and drove clonal T-cell expansion. The paper describes the monotherapy dose-escalation part (N ≈ 50 patients) of the phase I trial of ivuxolimab.

Results the study describes overall, beyond this receptor: In partial responders in the 0.1-3.0 mg/kg groups, normalized peripheral clonal expansion was found to be among the lowest, especially among CD8+ T cells. At doses of 0.1 to 3.0 mg/kg, clonal expansion of both CD4+ and CD8+ blood T cells was observed from baseline to week 6. Low levels of normalized T-cell clonal expansion were also seen in some nonresponding patients. After ivuxolimab, expanded clones were on average more numerous among CD8+ T cells than among CD4+ T cells. The antigen specificity of the peripheral T cells that underwent clonal expansion was not determined.

Genomic DNA was extracted from sorted cells for sequencing of the TCRbeta CDR3 region. TCRbeta CDR3 regions were sequenced using the immunoSEQ Assay. TCRdb provides this immuneACCESS table in a form limited to in-frame rearrangements. Some clones are lacking; in checked studies, under half of them reflect an unresolved V gene, and why the rest are absent is not known. The sample has some 61,000 clones on record, 85% to 90% of them singletons. Roughly 5% of the sample comes from the top ten. Points on this clone: Its recognized antigen is unknown. Germline is not matched at one junction end, which may reflect a read error.

The CDR3 runs 16 residues from the cysteine to the phenylalanine. Of all the DNA, just the CDR3 is kept, 48 bases in frame from base 1. The germline V gene (reference sequence) gives CDR1 as MNHNY and CDR2 as SVGAGI. The trial excluded patients who had a history of autoimmune disease or who were on systemic immunosuppression. Peripheral blood for TCR sequencing was collected from all dose cohorts at baseline, on cycle 4 day 1, and on cycle 7 day 1. The samples were taken from a phase I, first-in-human, multicenter, open-label dose-escalation trial of ivuxolimab. Adults with locally advanced or metastatic melanoma, renal cell carcinoma, hepatocellular carcinoma or head and neck squamous cell carcinoma were enrolled in the trial. Before TCR sequencing, CD4+ and CD8+ T cells were separately sorted from peripheral blood.

The rearrangement joined TRBV6-6 to TRBJ2-7, with a tentative D call of TRBD1 or TRBD2, each matching 5 bases. Sequencing was performed on CD4+ or CD8+ T cells sorted from blood, taken in a trial of the OX40 agonist ivuxolimab. The receptor was derived from an adult with an advanced solid tumor such as melanoma, head and neck, liver or kidney cancer. The nucleotide sequence reads TGTGCCGGCAGTCCCAAGGACCCCCGGGGCGGCTACGAGCAGTACTTC. Its product reads: CAGSPKDPRGGYEQYF.